The rows below give T cell receptor beta chains drawn from one sample of a study of blood T cell repertoires in COVID-19. Sequenced by immunoSEQ multiplex PCR; TCRdb stores in-frame clones only, minus some. The sample lists hundreds of thousands of clones, 75% to 90% occurring once. The material sequenced was PBMCs or T cells enriched from blood (not recorded which). The receptors originated from a woman between 40 and 55 years old with acute COVID-19. Both conserved end residues are part of each CDR3. The order of the fields is D gene, V gene, J gene, clone size, CDR3 DNA, CDR3 protein. The D gene is left open where the match is weak. Some rows mark clone size as missing; the rest say once, few, many or name a class of expanded clone.

TRBD1,TRBV7-9,TRBJ2-7,.,TGTGCCAGCAGAGCGACAGGGACCCCCTCCTACGAGCAGTACTTC,CASRATGTPSYEQYF
TRBD2,TRBV14,TRBJ2-2,.,TGTGCCAGCAGCCAGCCCCCTAGGGCTAGCGGGAGATCGGCCGGGGAGCTGTTTTTT,CASSQPPRASGRSAGELFF
TRBD1,TRBV5-1,TRBJ1-1,.,TGCGCCAGCAGCTTGCATTTGGGGACAGGGAACACTGAAGCTTTCTTT,CASSLHLGTGNTEAFF
.,TRBV28,TRBJ2-1,.,TGTGCCAGCAGTTTCGGGTCGGGAGCGTGGAAGGTTGAGCAGTTCTTC,CASSFGSGAWKVEQFF
.,TRBV28,TRBJ1-2,few,TGTGCCAGCAACGTGAACCACTTTAACTATGGCTACACCTTC,CASNVNHFNYGYTF
TRBD1,TRBV7-9,TRBJ1-2,few,TGTGCCAGCAGCTTAGAAAAGTGGACAGGATATGGCTACACCTTC,CASSLEKWTGYGYTF
.,TRBV19,TRBJ2-2,.,TGTGCCAGTAGTATCCGGCGGGGCCAGAACACCGGGGAGCTGTTTTTT,CASSIRRGQNTGELFF
.,TRBV2,TRBJ2-2,.,TGTGCCAGCAGGGTTGCAGTCACCGGGGAGCTGTTTTTT,CASRVAVTGELFF
.,TRBV13,TRBJ2-4,.,TGTGCCAGCAGCTTAGAGGGAGACAAAAACATTCAGTACTTC,CASSLEGDKNIQYF
TRBD2,TRBV5-5,TRBJ2-7,.,TGTGCCAGCAGCTTGGTGGTGACTAGCGGGAGTTACGAGCAGTACTTC,CASSLVVTSGSYEQYF
TRBD2,TRBV9,TRBJ2-5,.,TGTGCCAGCAGCCTAGGGGCGGGAGTGGGCGAGACCCAGTACTTC,CASSLGAGVGETQYF
TRBD1,TRBV6-5,TRBJ1-4,few,TGTGCCAGCAGTTGGACAGGGGCTAATGAAAAACTGTTTTTT,CASSWTGANEKLFF
.,TRBV7-9,TRBJ1-5,.,TGTGCCAGCAGCTTAGTTACAGGCTCCGTCGGCAATCAGCCCCAGCATTTT,CASSLVTGSVGNQPQHF
.,TRBV5-4,TRBJ1-6,.,TGTGCCAGCAGGGGCCTTAATTCACCCCTCCACTTT,CASRGLNSPLHF
.,TRBV2,TRBJ1-2,.,TGTGCCAGCAGTGCGAACAGAAACTATGGCTACACCTTC,CASSANRNYGYTF
.,TRBV5-4,TRBJ1-3,.,TGTGCCAGCAGCTCAGGGACTAACTCTGGAAACACCATATATTTT,CASSSGTNSGNTIYF
TRBD1,TRBV7-8,TRBJ1-3,.,TGTGCCAGCAGTCCCACAGGGGGCAAAGGAAACACCATATATTTT,CASSPTGGKGNTIYF
.,TRBV7-9,TRBJ2-6,.,TGTGCCAGCAGCCTAAGGACAAGAACCCTCTCTGGGGCCAACGTCCTGACTTTC,CASSLRTRTLSGANVLTF
TRBD1,TRBV5-1,TRBJ2-4,.,TGCGCCAGCAGCCGTGAGGACAGGGTCGAAAACATTCAGTACTTC,CASSREDRVENIQYF
.,TRBV5-4,TRBJ2-1,.,TGTGCCAGCAGCCAACGCCGGGGATCCTACAATGAGCAGTTCTTC,CASSQRRGSYNEQFF
.,TRBV24-1,TRBJ1-5,.,TGTGCCACCAGTGCCACGACAGGTAGCAATCAGCCCCAGCATTTT,CATSATTGSNQPQHF
TRBD1,TRBV5-1,TRBJ2-7,once,TGCGCCAGCAGCTTGGGGGGGACAGGGACCACGTCCGGCGAGCAGTACTTC,CASSLGGTGTTSGEQYF
.,TRBV6-5,TRBJ2-2,.,TGTGCCAGCAGTTACTCCCCCATTAACACCGGGGAGCTGTTTTTT,CASSYSPINTGELFF
TRBD2,TRBV7-6,TRBJ2-7,.,TGTGCCAGCAGCCCACAGGCGGGAGAGGACGAGCAGTACTTC,CASSPQAGEDEQYF
TRBD2,TRBV11-3,TRBJ2-1,.,TGTGCCAGCAGCTTAGACAAAGCGGGAGGCCACTACAATGAGCAGTTCTTC,CASSLDKAGGHYNEQFF
.,TRBV7-6,TRBJ1-1,.,TGTGCCAGCAGCTTAGAGCAGGGCAGGAACACTGAAGCTTTCTTT,CASSLEQGRNTEAFF
TRBD1,TRBV5-1,TRBJ1-6,.,TGCGCCAGCAGCCTCGACAGGGGACGTAATTCACCCCTCCACTTT,CASSLDRGRNSPLHF
TRBD2,TRBV5-4,TRBJ2-3,.,TGTGCCAGCAGCTCCCTAGCGGACCGCACAGATACGCAGTATTTT,CASSSLADRTDTQYF
TRBD2,TRBV10-1,TRBJ2-7,.,TGCGCCAGCAGTCCTAGCGGGGGACCCTACGAGCAGTACTTC,CASSPSGGPYEQYF
TRBD2,TRBV5-6,TRBJ2-7,.,TGTGCCAGCAGGAGACTAGCGGGAGTTCGTTACGAGCAGTACTTC,CASRRLAGVRYEQYF
TRBD1,TRBV12-3/TRBV12-4,TRBJ1-1,.,TGTGCCAGCACCCAGACAGGGGCCACTGAAGCTTTCTTT,CASTQTGATEAFF
.,TRBV27,TRBJ1-3,.,TGTGCCAGCAGTTTATCGTACAGAACTGGAAACACCATATATTTT,CASSLSYRTGNTIYF
TRBD1,TRBV10-1,TRBJ1-2,.,TGCGCCAGCCTCGGGACAGGGATCTATGGCTACACCTTC,CASLGTGIYGYTF
.,TRBV9,TRBJ2-3,.,TGTGCCAGCAGCGTAGAGGGGTCCGGTCCAGATACGCAGTATTTT,CASSVEGSGPDTQYF
TRBD2,TRBV6-1,TRBJ2-4,once,TGTGCCAGCAGTGATAGGACTAGCGGGTGGATCGGGACAAACATTCAGTACTTC,CASSDRTSGWIGTNIQYF
TRBD1,TRBV7-8,TRBJ2-4,.,TGTGCCAGCAGCCAGGGGGCAAGGAATGACATTCAGTACTTC,CASSQGARNDIQYF
.,TRBV27,TRBJ1-3,few,TGTGCCAGCAGTTCCGAACAGGGCCGTGGAAACACCATATATTTT,CASSSEQGRGNTIYF
.,TRBV10-2,TRBJ2-7,.,TGCGCCAGCAGTGATACGACAGTCCGGGACTTAGGATCCTACGAGCAGTACTTC,CASSDTTVRDLGSYEQYF
.,TRBV5-5,TRBJ2-7,.,TGTGCCAGCAGCTTGGGCGGATACGAGCAGTACTTC,CASSLGGYEQYF
TRBD2,TRBV9,TRBJ2-7,.,TGTGCCAGCAGCCTAACTAGCGGGAGGGCCGAGCAGTACTTC,CASSLTSGRAEQYF
TRBD2,TRBV19,TRBJ2-7,.,TGTGCCACCAGCGGACTAGTCTACGAGCAGTACTTC,CATSGLVYEQYF
TRBD1,TRBV30,TRBJ2-5,.,TGTGCCTGGAACAGGGGATACCAAGAGACCCAGTACTTC,CAWNRGYQETQYF
.,TRBV2,TRBJ2-7,few,TGTGCCAGCAGTAGGAGCGTCGAGCAGTACTTC,CASSRSVEQYF
.,TRBV12-3/TRBV12-4,TRBJ1-1,.,TGTGCCAGCAGTTACAGACCAAACACTGAAGCTTTCTTT,CASSYRPNTEAFF
TRBD1,TRBV15,TRBJ2-4,few,TGTGCCACCAGCAGAGATCTGCAGGGGGCGGCCAAAAACATTCAGTACTTC,CATSRDLQGAAKNIQYF